What follows is one T cell receptor beta chain and its context. Clones were sequenced by immunoSEQ multiplex PCR, and TCRdb holds only the in-frame ones, with some missing. The table records around 130,000 clones, about 86% of them present only once. The data were obtained in a study of T cell responses to AZD1222 COVID-19 vaccine. The CDR3 extends over 16 amino acids. The germline V gene has CDR1 MNHNS and CDR2 SASEGT. V shed 3 bases and J shed 0 bases, with 12 bases lying between them. The source was peripheral blood, collected on day 0 of AZD1222 vaccination. The chain uses TRBV6-1 and TRBJ1-3; D perhaps matches TRBD1 (6 bases). This receptor was identified in an adult in good health. CDR3 sequence (DNA): TGTGCCAGCAGTGACCCAGGGGTTTCCTCTGGAAACACCATATATTTT. It yields the protein CASSDPGVSSGNTIYF.